Shown below are 18 T cell receptor beta chains from a single sample sequenced in a study of Ad26.COV2.S vaccination and SARS-CoV-2 variants. Treatment defined: 15 to 20 received Ad26.COV2.S at low or high dose, single or two shots; about 5 received placebo; per-sample allocation not given. The study sampled participants on day 63 after the first vaccine or placebo injection. The assay was immunoSEQ multiplex PCR, and TCRdb's table has in-frame clones only and misses some. The sample yields some 520,000 clones, approximately 88% seen once. This specimen consisted of peripheral blood, obtained in a trial of Ad26.COV2.S vaccine versus placebo. These receptors were obtained from a person between 18 and 59 years old who received the Ad26.COV2.S COVID-19 vaccine or a placebo.

The gene calls are TRBV7-8 and TRBJ1-3; no clear D. Trimming took off 0 bases at V and 0 bases at J, with 6 bases between the two ends. Germline V CDR1 and CDR2: SGHVS, FQNEAQ. The CDR3 totals 15 residues. CDR3 protein: CASSLAQLSGNTIYF. The CDR3 DNA is TGTGCCAGCAGCTTAGCACAGCTCTCTGGAAACACCATATATTTT.

The chain employs TRBV5-1 and TRBJ1-2, with 7 positions matching TRBD1. V was clipped by 4 bases and J by 4 bases; unmatched bases: 4. CDR1 is SGHRS and CDR2 is YFSETQ in the germline V gene. The CDR3 is made up of 13 amino acids. In DNA form, the CDR3 reads TGCGCCAGCAGCACGACAGGGATCTATGGCTACACCTTC. Protein product: CASSTTGIYGYTF.

The V and J genes are TRBV11-2 and TRBJ2-7, with D possibly matching TRBD1 (6 bases). Germline V lookup: CDR1 SGHAT, CDR2 FQNNGV. The CDR3 covers 15 residues. V lost 3 bases and J 0 bases, leaving 12 bases between the germline ends. The CDR3 DNA is TGTGCCAGCAGCTTCAGGGGTGGTCCCTCCTACGAGCAGTACTTC. It yields the protein CASSFRGGPSYEQYF.

This clone was seen a handful of times. The J gene is TRBJ1-1, the V gene TRBV5-1, with 9 bases matching TRBD1. Per germline, CDR1 SGHRS and CDR2 YFSETQ. CDR3 length equals 15 residues. Germline trimming cut 0 bases from V and 4 bases from J; bases unmatched to any gene: 4. CDR3 protein: CASSLAGQGPTEAFF. The CDR3 nucleotides read TGCGCCAGCAGCTTGGCGGGACAGGGCCCCACTGAAGCTTTCTTT.

The chain joins TRBV7-2 to TRBJ2-4; D possibly corresponds to TRBD2 (6 bases). The CDR3 length is 15 residues. Germline V gene lookup returns CDR1 SGHTA and CDR2 FQGNSA. V gave up 2 bases and J gave up 8 bases, with 16 bases separating them. CDR3 sequence reads: CASSLSPGSWDIQYF. Written as DNA, the CDR3 is TGTGCCAGCAGCTTATCCCCCGGGAGTTGGGACATTCAGTACTTC.

The V call is TRBV4-2, the J call TRBJ1-2; no clear D. Trimming took off 1 base at V and 6 bases at J, with 18 bases between the two ends. There are 16 residues in the CDR3. Germline loops: CDR1 LGHNA, CDR2 YNFKEQ. CDR3 bases: TGTGCCAGCAGCCAAGGATTCATGGACCGGACGGATGGCTACACCTTC. Amino acids: CASSQGFMDRTDGYTF.

CDR3: CASSIGGTTYEQYF. CDR3 coding DNA: TGTGCCAGCAGCATCGGAGGGACTACCTACGAGCAGTACTTC. J is TRBJ2-7 and V is TRBV11-3; 7 bases are shared with TRBD2. CDR1 is SGHNT, CDR2 YENEEA, per germline. This CDR3 spans 14 amino acids. The J segment lost 2 bases and the V segment lost 5 bases, leaving 6 bases of the junction unmatched.

This clone was picked up one time. V gene TRBV5-1 combines with J gene TRBJ1-4; TRBD1 aligns across 7 bases. Per germline, CDR1 SGHRS and CDR2 YFSETQ. This CDR3 region has 15 residues. The V gene end was trimmed by 0 bases and the J gene end by 8 bases; junction bases not matched to a gene: 7. CDR3 nucleotide sequence: TGCGCCAGCAGCTTGGTGTCAGGGGGAAGCGAAAAACTGTTTTTT. Translated: CASSLVSGGSEKLFF.

J is TRBJ2-7 and V is TRBV19; possibly TRBD2 for D (6 bases). Germline-derived CDR1 and CDR2 are LNHDA and SQIVND (reference sequence). The CDR3 is 18 residues long. The V gene lost 5 bases and the J gene lost 1 base, with 24 bases spanning the gap. The CDR3 region has the DNA TGTGCCAGTAGTCCCAAGGGCCCTAGCGCAATGCTGTCCTACGAGCAGTACTTC. This encodes CASSPKGPSAMLSYEQYF.

V is TRBV12-3 or TRBV12-4 and J is TRBJ2-3, with 9 positions matching TRBD2. This CDR3 contains 10 residues. Trimming cost V 10 bases and J 10 bases; bases outside gene matches: 3. This CDR3 reads CATGGRAQYF. CDR3 nucleotides: TGTGCCACGGGCGGGAGGGCGCAGTATTTT.

V is TRBV19 and J is TRBJ1-4; D is ambiguous. V lost 5 bases and J lost 8, with 12 bases in between. CDR1 and CDR2 from the germline V gene are LNHDA and SQIVND (reference sequence). The CDR3 length is 13 residues. As DNA, the CDR3 is TGTGCCAGTAGTGAGAGACGCGGCGAAAAACTGTTTTTT. Translation: CASSERRGEKLFF.

The rearrangement links TRBV19 to TRBJ1-5; D gene ambiguous. The CDR3 is 12 amino acids. Germline assignment: CDR1 LNHDA and CDR2 SQIVND (reference sequence). V lost 9 bases to trimming and J lost 7 bases, with 13 bases between them. The CDR3 bases are TGTGCCAGCCGGGGTTCGGGGCAGCCCCAGCATTTT. It yields the protein CASRGSGQPQHF.

The rearrangement links TRBV3-1 (or the pseudogene TRBV3-2) to TRBJ1-1; D gene unclear. From germline, CDR1 is LGHDT and CDR2 YNNKEL (reference sequence). Deletions cut 5 bases from V and 0 bases from J, with 7 bases between. The CDR3 covers 13 residues. Written as DNA, the CDR3 is TGTGCCAGCAGCACTACAATGAACACTGAAGCTTTCTTT. This translates into CASSTTMNTEAFF.

The J gene is TRBJ1-2, the V gene TRBV7-2, with 10 bases fitting TRBD1. Trimming cost V 5 bases and J 4 bases; bases outside gene matches: 4. The length of the CDR3 is 14 residues. Germline CDR1 is SGHTA and CDR2 is FQGNSA. CDR3 loop: CASSQGQGVYGYTF. In DNA form, the CDR3 reads TGTGCCAGCAGCCAAGGACAGGGGGTCTATGGCTACACCTTC. Together with reference TRBV7-2 and TRBJ1-2, the CDR3 gives the full variable domain: GAGVSQSPSNKVTEKGKDVELRCDPISGHTALYWYRQSLGQGLEFLIYFQGNSAPDKSGLPSDRFSAERTGGSVSTLTIQRTQQEDSAVYLCASSQGQGVYGYTFGSGTRLTVV.

This CDR3 is CASSPIGPWGTDTQYF. The DNA of the CDR3 is TGTGCCAGCAGCCCAATCGGACCCTGGGGAACAGATACGCAGTATTTT. V is TRBV7-2 and J is TRBJ2-3, with D hard to call. The germline V gene encodes CDR1 SGHTA and CDR2 FQGNSA. CDR3 length: 16 amino acids. Trimming removed 5 bases at V and 3 bases at J, with 18 bases between.

The J gene is TRBJ2-3, the V gene TRBV11-2; possibly TRBD1 for D (6 bases). The CDR3 loop spans 15 amino acids. CDR1 and CDR2 (germline): SGHAT, FQNNGV. V lost 4 bases and J 2 bases, leaving 13 bases between the germline ends. CDR3 bases: TGTGCCAGCAGCTACGGACAGATCGCCACAGATACGCAGTATTTT. As protein: CASSYGQIATDTQYF.

The gene calls are TRBV18 and TRBJ1-6; 7 bases map to TRBD1. The CDR3 loop spans 15 amino acids. V was pared by 2 bases and J by 10 bases, with 8 bases of the junction left unmatched. Germline assignment: CDR1 KGHSH and CDR2 LQKENI. CDR3 nucleotide sequence: TGTGCCAGCTCACCAGGACAGGCAAGGGAGTCACCCCTCCACTTT. The encoded protein is CASSPGQARESPLHF.

The chain recombines TRBV29-1 with TRBJ2-1; 11 bases are a match to TRBD1. The CDR3 totals 16 residues. J lost 5 bases, V lost 5 bases, and 11 bases had no gene match. CDR1 and CDR2 (germline): SQVTM, ANQGSEA. The CDR3 bases are TGCAGCGTTTCCGGTGGGGACAGGGGGTCCGACAATGAGCAGTTCTTC. Amino acid sequence: CSVSGGDRGSDNEQFF.